One T cell receptor beta chain is described in this entry. The data originate from a study of cytomegalovirus exposure and HLA in healthy donors. Overall study context: The platform used for the roughly 130 validation repertoires matched that of the 600 to 800 first-cohort repertoires, a later analysis reported.

CDR3 length: 14 amino acids. From germline, CDR1 is SNHLY and CDR2 FYNNEI. V lost 0 bases to trimming and J lost 5 bases, with 10 bases between them. Sequenced by immunoSEQ multiplex PCR; TCRdb stores in-frame clones only, minus some. The table has 110,000 or so clones, 88% seen once; the top ten hold more than 2%. The donors were members of the validation cohort comprising 100 to 150 subjects, separate from the approximately 710-subject first cohort. The sample comprised PBMCs. The TCR sequence derives from a woman between 18 and 30 years old in good health and CMV-seronegative. The rearrangement joins TRBV2 to TRBJ1-1; no clear D gene. The CDR3 DNA is TGTGCCAGCAGTGAAGCGCCGTTGAGGACTGAAGCTTTCTTT. This gives the protein CASSEAPLRTEAFF. The full variable domain, completed using reference TRBV2 and TRBJ1-1, is EPEVTQTPSHQVTQMGQEVILRCVPISNHLYFYWYRQILGQKVEFLVSFYNNEISEKSEIFDDQFSVERPDGSNFTLKIRSTKLEDSAMYFCASSEAPLRTEAFFGQGTRLTVV.